These 23 T cell receptor beta chains were all obtained from the same sample, sequenced in a study of shared clonotypes between healthy human individuals. Produced via immunoSEQ multiplex PCR; TCRdb's table is partial and in-frame only. Of about 680,000 clones listed, roughly 72% are singletons. The specimen was memory CD4+ T cells sorted from blood. Indicated subset: CD45RA-negative fraction. The receptor set was obtained from a woman in her twenties or thirties in good health.

CDR3 region: CASSDRLANEQFF. The CDR3 DNA reads TGTGCCAGTAGTGACCGACTAGCCAATGAGCAGTTCTTC. This sequence joins TRBV19 and TRBJ2-1; 7 nucleotides line up with TRBD2. Germline V lookup: CDR1 LNHDA, CDR2 SQIVND (reference sequence). The CDR3 consists of 13 residues. After removal of 5 bases from V and 6 bases from J, the junction contained 4 bases not matched to a gene.

J is TRBJ2-5 and V is TRBV27; 7 bases are a match to TRBD2. Germline-derived CDR1 and CDR2 are MNHEY and SMNVEV (reference sequence). Trimming took 10 bases from V and 5 from J; bases not matched to a gene: 4. CDR3 length: 11 amino acids. CDR3 amino acids: CAIGEGETQYF. The CDR3, as DNA: TGTGCCATAGGGGAGGGGGAGACCCAGTACTTC.

V and J are TRBV29-1 and TRBJ1-4; perhaps TRBD1 as D (6 bases). Trimming removed 7 bases at V and 8 bases at J, with 17 bases between. CDR1 SQVTM and CDR2 ANQGSEA come from the germline V gene. The CDR3 contains 13 residues. For the CDR3, the DNA is TGCAGCGGGGGAAGACAGGCGGGAGAAAAACTGTTTTTT. As protein: CSGGRQAGEKLFF. The entire variable domain, with the rest obtained from reference TRBV29-1 and TRBJ1-4, is as follows: SAVISQKPSRDICQRGTSLTIQCQVDSQVTMMFWYRQQPGQSLTLIATANQGSEATYESGFVIDKFPISRPNLTFSTLTVSNMSPEDSSIYLCSGGRQAGEKLFFGSGTQLSVL.

The chain has TRBV6-1 and TRBJ1-2; D possibly corresponds to TRBD1 (6 bases). The CDR3 totals 14 residues. Trimming left V 4 bases short and J 6 bases short, with 15 bases between. CDR1 and CDR2 (germline): MNHNS, SASEGT. The CDR3 sequence is CASSVVPQGNGYTF. Written as DNA, the CDR3 is TGTGCCAGCAGTGTAGTCCCCCAGGGGAATGGCTACACCTTC.

The V call is TRBV6-5, the J call TRBJ2-7; D is unclear. Trimming removed 4 bases from V and 2 bases from J, with 18 bases in between. The CDR3 contains 16 residues. CDR1 MNHEY and CDR2 SVGAGI come from the germline V gene. As DNA, the CDR3 is TGTGCCAGCAGTTCTACATACAGTGGACGGGCCTACGAGCAGTACTTC. Protein: CASSSTYSGRAYEQYF.

A few counts support this clone. The J gene is TRBJ1-2, the V gene TRBV21-1. TRBV21-1 is given as a pseudogene. This CDR3 spans 14 amino acids. CDR3 DNA sequence: TGTGCCAGCAGCAAAGGGGGGGCAATCTATGGCTACACCTTC. Translation: CASSKGGAIYGYTF.

The rearrangement joins TRBV11-2 to TRBJ2-1; D assignment may be TRBD1 or TRBD2 (5 bases each). Germline V gene data show CDR1 as SGHAT and CDR2 as FQNNGV. This CDR3 is built from 15 residues. The ends were cut back, 5 bases at V and 9 bases at J, with 20 bases in the middle. The CDR3 protein is CASSPRLTSGGEQFF. The CDR3 coding sequence is TGTGCCAGCAGCCCCCGATTGACGTCTGGGGGTGAGCAGTTCTTC.

This clone was seen more than once but under ten times. The chain carries TRBV11-2 and TRBJ1-4, with D possibly matching TRBD1 (6 bases). The germline CDR1 and CDR2 sequences are SGHAT and FQNNGV. V lost 1 base and J lost 10, with 13 bases in between. This CDR3 has 14 residues. The DNA for the CDR3 is TGTGCCAGCAGCTTAGTTACAGGGAGTGCAAAACTGTTTTTT. This translates into CASSLVTGSAKLFF.

This chain uses TRBV7-8 with TRBJ2-3; TRBD2 agrees at 7 bases. This CDR3 has 14 amino acids. V lost 3 bases and J lost 3; bases outside the gene matches: 3. Germline V CDR1 and CDR2: SGHVS, FQNEAQ. The CDR3 DNA sequence: TGTGCCAGCAGCTTCGGACTAGAGACAGATACGCAGTATTTT. Protein: CASSFGLETDTQYF.

V gene TRBV11-2 combines with J gene TRBJ2-5; 7 nucleotides match TRBD1. Germline CDR1 and CDR2: SGHAT and FQNNGV. Germline trimming cut 0 bases from V and 5 bases from J; bases unmatched to any gene: 6. This CDR3 has 15 amino acids. The CDR3 loop is CASSLEPARGETQYF. Here the CDR3 DNA reads TGTGCCAGCAGCTTAGAACCGGCCAGGGGGGAGACCCAGTACTTC.

The chain combines TRBV7-2 with TRBJ2-3; 8 nucleotides align to TRBD2. This CDR3 is 15 amino acids long. V shed 6 bases, J shed 4 bases, and the junction held 9 bases outside the gene matches. Germline V CDR1 and CDR2: SGHTA, FQGNSA. The CDR3 reads CASSFMGTSPDTQYF. CDR3 in DNA: TGTGCCAGCAGTTTCATGGGGACTAGTCCAGATACGCAGTATTTT.

The rearrangement joins TRBV6-5 to TRBJ1-1; possibly TRBD1 for D (5 bases). Germline loops: CDR1 MNHEY, CDR2 SVGAGI. This CDR3 is built from 14 residues. V was clipped by 7 bases and J by 5 bases, with 17 bases between them. The CDR3 DNA reads TGTGCCAGCAACCTATTATGGGGCAATACTGAAGCTTTCTTT. Its translation: CASNLLWGNTEAFF.

With regard to this clone: This CDR3 is also generated by other DNA sequences in the sample. The chain couples TRBV5-1 to TRBJ2-5; the match to TRBD2 covers 8 bases. Germline assignment: CDR1 SGHRS and CDR2 YFSETQ. This CDR3 spans 14 amino acids. V was pared by 7 bases and J by 2 bases, with 7 bases of the junction left unmatched. Here the CDR3 DNA reads TGCGCCAGCCGAACGACTAGCGCTCAAGAGACCCAGTACTTC. Its protein product is CASRTTSAQETQYF.

The chain joins TRBV28 to TRBJ2-3; maybe TRBD2 (5 bases). This CDR3 region has 13 residues. Germline lookup yields CDR1 MDHEN and CDR2 SYDVKM. Trimming took 10 bases from V and 1 from J, leaving 12 bases between them. CDR3: CATQISGTDTQYF. In DNA form, the CDR3 reads TGTGCCACCCAAATTAGCGGCACAGATACGCAGTATTTT.

The chain combines TRBV28 with TRBJ1-5; 7 nucleotides line up with TRBD1. The CDR3 has 14 amino acids. Germline CDR1 is MDHEN and CDR2 is SYDVKM. The trim removed 7 bases at V and 6 bases at J, leaving 9 bases unmatched. The CDR3, as DNA: TGTGCCAGCACCTCGTACCAGGGGGGTCAGCCCCAGCATTTT. It codes for CASTSYQGGQPQHF.

V is TRBV19 and J is TRBJ2-7; D is ambiguous. Germline assignment: CDR1 LNHDA and CDR2 SQIVND (reference sequence). The V gene lost 6 bases and the J gene lost 2 bases, with 11 bases spanning the gap. The CDR3 loop spans 13 amino acids. The chain's CDR3 is CASRPGSTYEQYF. In nucleotides, the CDR3 is TGTGCCAGTAGGCCAGGCAGCACCTACGAGCAGTACTTC.

The rearrangement links TRBV18 to TRBJ2-3; D remains unclear. Trimming stripped 2 bases from V and 1 base from J, with 16 bases between. The CDR3 is made up of 17 amino acids. The germline CDR1 and CDR2 sequences are KGHSH and LQKENI. DNA of the CDR3: TGTGCCAGCTCACCAAACGACATTTCTTTCGGCACAGATACGCAGTATTTT. The encoded protein is CASSPNDISFGTDTQYF.

The gene calls are TRBV9 and TRBJ1-4; 7 nucleotides match TRBD1. Germline lookup yields CDR1 SGDLS and CDR2 YYNGEE. The CDR3 is made up of 12 amino acids. The V gene end was trimmed by 4 bases and the J gene end by 7 bases; junction bases not matched to a gene: 1. CDR3 DNA: TGTGCCAGCAGCCGACAGGGTGAAAAACTGTTTTTT. As protein: CASSRQGEKLFF. The whole variable domain, filled in from reference TRBV9 and TRBJ1-4, reads DSGVTQTPKHLITATGQRVTLRCSPRSGDLSVYWYQQSLDQGLQFLIQYYNGEERAKGNILERFSAQQFPDLHSELNLSSLELGDSALYFCASSRQGEKLFFGSGTQLSVL.

The rearrangement links TRBV5-1 to TRBJ1-1; D uncertain. The CDR3 length is 13 residues. V was shortened by 5 bases and J by 4 bases, with 12 bases between the two germline ends. Germline loops: CDR1 SGHRS, CDR2 YFSETQ. The chain's CDR3 is CASRVGQSTEAFF. The CDR3, as DNA: TGCGCCAGCAGAGTAGGTCAGAGCACTGAAGCTTTCTTT.

V and J are TRBV29-1 and TRBJ1-4; no clear D. The CDR3 is 11 amino acids. Per the germline V gene, CDR1 is SQVTM and CDR2 is ANQGSEA. V was trimmed by 4 bases and J by 6 bases, leaving 6 bases between them. CDR3 coding DNA: TGCAGCGTTGTACAGTATGAAAAACTGTTTTTT. It codes for CSVVQYEKLFF.

The rearrangement links TRBV7-2 to TRBJ1-5; unclear D gene. The CDR3 is 16 residues long. Trimming took 1 base from V and 2 from J, leaving 12 bases between them. Looked up from germline, CDR1 is SGHTA and CDR2 is FQGNSA. The CDR3 loop reads CASSLVSAERNQPQHF. In nucleotides, the CDR3 is TGTGCCAGCAGCTTAGTATCCGCGGAGCGCAATCAGCCCCAGCATTTT.

V usage is TRBV11-2 and J usage is TRBJ1-4; unclear D gene. This CDR3 is built from 15 residues. CDR1 and CDR2 from the germline V gene are SGHAT and FQNNGV. V lost 4 bases and J lost 2, with 11 bases in between. The CDR3 region has the DNA TGTGCCAGCAGCTCACTTGACCGTACTAATGAAAAACTGTTTTTT. Residues: CASSSLDRTNEKLFF.

The chain recombines TRBV30 with TRBJ2-5, with 10 positions matching TRBD1. V lost 3 bases and J lost 3; bases outside the gene matches: 4. The germline gives CDR1 GTSNPN, CDR2 SVGIG (reference sequence). The CDR3 sequence is 14 residues long. The CDR3 here is CAWRDRGKKETQYF. The CDR3 bases are TGTGCCTGGAGGGACAGGGGGAAGAAAGAGACCCAGTACTTC.